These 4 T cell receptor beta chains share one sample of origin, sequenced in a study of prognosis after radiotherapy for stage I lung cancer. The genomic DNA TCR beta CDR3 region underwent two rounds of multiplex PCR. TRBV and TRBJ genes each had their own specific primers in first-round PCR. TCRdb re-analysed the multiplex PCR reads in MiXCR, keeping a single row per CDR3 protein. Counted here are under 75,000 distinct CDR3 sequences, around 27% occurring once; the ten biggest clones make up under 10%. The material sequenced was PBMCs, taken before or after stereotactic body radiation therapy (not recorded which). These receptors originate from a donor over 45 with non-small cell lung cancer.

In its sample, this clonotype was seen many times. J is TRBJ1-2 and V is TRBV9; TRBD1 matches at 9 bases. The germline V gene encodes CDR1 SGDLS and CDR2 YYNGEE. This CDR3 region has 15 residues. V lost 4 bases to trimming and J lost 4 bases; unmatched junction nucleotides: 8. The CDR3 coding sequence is TGTGCCAGCAGCTTCGGACAGGGGCTAAGCTATGGCTACACCTTC. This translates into CASSFGQGLSYGYTF.

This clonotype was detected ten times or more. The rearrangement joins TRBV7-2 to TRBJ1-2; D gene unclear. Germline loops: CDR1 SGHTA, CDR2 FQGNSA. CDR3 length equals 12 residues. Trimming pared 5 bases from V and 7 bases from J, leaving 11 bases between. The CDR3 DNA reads TGTGCCAGCAGCCTCGTGACTGTTGGCTACACCTTC. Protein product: CASSLVTVGYTF.

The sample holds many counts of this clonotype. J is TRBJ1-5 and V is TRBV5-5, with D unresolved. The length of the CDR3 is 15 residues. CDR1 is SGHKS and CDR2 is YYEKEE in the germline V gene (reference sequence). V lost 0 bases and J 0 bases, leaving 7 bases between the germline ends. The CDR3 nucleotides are TGTGCCAGCAGCTTGGATATGGGTAGCAATCAGCCCCAGCATTTT. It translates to CASSLDMGSNQPQHF.

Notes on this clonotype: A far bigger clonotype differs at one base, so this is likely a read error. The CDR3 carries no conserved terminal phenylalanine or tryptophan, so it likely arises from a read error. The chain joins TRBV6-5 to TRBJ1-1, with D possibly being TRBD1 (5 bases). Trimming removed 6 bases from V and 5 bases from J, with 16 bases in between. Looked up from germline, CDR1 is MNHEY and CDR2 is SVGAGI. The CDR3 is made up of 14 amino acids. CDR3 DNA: TGTGCCAGCAGGGGGGGGACCCCGGGGACTGAAGCTTTCCTT. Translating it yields CASRGGTPGTEAFL.